The 6 T cell receptor beta chains in this list originate from one sample, sequenced in a study of CD4 T cells in relation to SARS-CoV-2 and coronaviruses. The antigens for these receptors are not known. The protocol was immunoSEQ multiplex PCR, while the TCRdb copy is restricted to in-frame clones and leaves out a portion. The data hold some 40,000 clones, with less than 85% observed a single time. Sequences were obtained from naive CD4+ T cells from PBMCs, cultured in vitro. Sample subset: naive CD4+ T cells isolated by negative enrichment. The source of these receptors is an adult with COVID-19.

The gene calls are TRBV4-1 and TRBJ2-2; TRBD1 might be the D (6 bases). V lost 1 base to trimming and J lost 6 bases, with 15 bases between them. The CDR3 spans 16 residues. Germline V gives CDR1 MGHRA, CDR2 YSYEKL. The CDR3 here is CASSQGGGSRAGELFF. CDR3 DNA: TGCGCCAGCAGCCAAGGAGGGGGAAGTCGCGCCGGGGAGCTGTTTTTT.

The DNA of the CDR3 is TGTGCCAGCAGCAGACATTACGAGCAGTACTTC. Translation: CASSRHYEQYF. The V call is TRBV6-2 or TRBV6-3, the J call TRBJ2-7; no definite D call. Trimming cost V 6 bases and J 4 bases, with 7 bases left between them. Germline V CDR1 and CDR2: MNHEY, SVGEGT. The CDR3 covers 11 residues.

This chain joins TRBV28 and TRBJ2-4, with 12 bases that match TRBD2. Per the germline V gene, CDR1 is MDHEN and CDR2 is SYDVKM. The CDR3 totals 18 residues. V was pared by 1 base and J by 0 bases, with 4 bases of the junction left unmatched. The CDR3 sequence is CASSLSSGRVLAKNIQYF. The CDR3, as DNA: TGTGCCAGCAGTTTATCTAGCGGGAGGGTGCTAGCCAAAAACATTCAGTACTTC.

The chain links TRBV6-5 to TRBJ2-6; weak D call: TRBD2 (7 bases). Germline V gene data show CDR1 as MNHEY and CDR2 as SVGAGI. Deletions cut 9 bases from V and 4 bases from J, with 16 bases between. CDR3 length: 15 residues. CDR3 sequence: CASGRGGAGANVLTF. CDR3 nucleotides: TGTGCCAGTGGGAGGGGGGGAGCCGGGGCCAACGTCCTGACTTTC.

The J gene is TRBJ2-3, the V gene TRBV27, with D maybe TRBD2 (6 bases). This CDR3 is 15 amino acids long. Germline V gene sequence: CDR1 MNHEY, CDR2 SMNVEV (reference sequence). Trimming left V 4 bases short and J 4 bases short, with 15 bases between. CDR3 protein: CASSSKTSLADTQYF. The CDR3 DNA sequence: TGTGCCAGCAGTTCAAAGACTAGTTTGGCAGATACGCAGTATTTT.

V is TRBV4-1 and J is TRBJ2-3; D ambiguous. The CDR3 covers 14 residues. CDR1 MGHRA and CDR2 YSYEKL come from the germline V gene. Deletions cut 3 bases from V and 6 bases from J, with 13 bases between. The CDR3: CASSQLGSFDTQYF. In DNA, the CDR3 is TGCGCCAGCAGCCAGTTGGGTAGTTTTGATACGCAGTATTTT.